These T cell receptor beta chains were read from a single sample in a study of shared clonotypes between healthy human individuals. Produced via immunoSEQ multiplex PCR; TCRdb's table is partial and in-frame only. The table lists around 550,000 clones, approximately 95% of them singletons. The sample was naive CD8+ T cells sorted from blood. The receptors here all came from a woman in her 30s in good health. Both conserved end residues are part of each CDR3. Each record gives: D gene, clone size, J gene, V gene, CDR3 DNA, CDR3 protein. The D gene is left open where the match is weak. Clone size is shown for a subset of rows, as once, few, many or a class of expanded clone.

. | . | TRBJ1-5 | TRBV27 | TGTGCCAGCAGTCCAGTTATATATAGCAATCAGCCCCAGCATTTT | CASSPVIYSNQPQHF
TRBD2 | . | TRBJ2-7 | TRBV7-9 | TGTGCCAGCAGCTCACCGGCTAGCGGGACCTACGAGCAGTACTTC | CASSSPASGTYEQYF
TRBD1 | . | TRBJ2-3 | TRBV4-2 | TGTGCCAGCAGCACTCCCGACCAGACGGACAGGCGAAGGGATACGCAGTATTTT | CASSTPDQTDRRRDTQYF
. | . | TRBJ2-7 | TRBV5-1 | TGCGCCAGCAGCTTAAGTACCTCCTACGAGCAGTACTTC | CASSLSTSYEQYF
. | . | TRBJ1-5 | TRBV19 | TGTGCCAGTAGTATCGTTTGGGGAAATCAGCCCCAGCATTTT | CASSIVWGNQPQHF
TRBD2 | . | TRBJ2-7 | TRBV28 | TGTGCCAGCAGACGACTAGCGGGGGTTTTGGGCGAGCAGTACTTC | CASRRLAGVLGEQYF
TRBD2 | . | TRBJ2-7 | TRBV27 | TGTGCCAGCAGTCCCAGCGGGAGTACCTACGAGCAGTACTTC | CASSPSGSTYEQYF
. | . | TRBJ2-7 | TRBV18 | TGTGCCAGCTCACCATTGAAACAGCCGAATCGCCCGTACGAGCAGTACTTC | CASSPLKQPNRPYEQYF
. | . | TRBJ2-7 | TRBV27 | TGTGCCAGCAGTTTATCGATTACAAACTCCTACGAGCAGTACTTC | CASSLSITNSYEQYF
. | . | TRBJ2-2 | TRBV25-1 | TGTGCCAGCAGTGAATATAGGAGCTCCGAAAGTACCGGGGAGCTGTTTTTT | CASSEYRSSESTGELFF
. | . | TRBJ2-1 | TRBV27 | TGTGCCAGCAGTTTAGATAGGTCCTACAATGAGCAGTTCTTC | CASSLDRSYNEQFF
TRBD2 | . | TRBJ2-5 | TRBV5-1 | TGCGCCAGCAGCGCCGAGGGACTAGCGGAACCCCAGTACTTC | CASSAEGLAEPQYF
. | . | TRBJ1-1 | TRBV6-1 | TGTGCCAGCACCTCACCCCAGGTTTTGAACACTGAAGCTTTCTTT | CASTSPQVLNTEAFF
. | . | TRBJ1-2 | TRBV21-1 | TGTGCCAGCAGCAAAAGGCTCTTGAATGGCTACACCTTC | CASSKRLLNGYTF
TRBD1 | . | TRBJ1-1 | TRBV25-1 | TGTGCCAGCAGTGTCCGACAGGGGCCTAACACTGAAGCTTTCTTT | CASSVRQGPNTEAFF
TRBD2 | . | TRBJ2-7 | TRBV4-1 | TGCGCCAGCAGCCAAACGGGACTAGCGGGCCACTCCTACGAGCAGTACTTC | CASSQTGLAGHSYEQYF
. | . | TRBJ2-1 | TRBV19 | TGTGCCAGTAGTATCGGGACTGGCTCCTACAATGAGCAGTTCTTC | CASSIGTGSYNEQFF
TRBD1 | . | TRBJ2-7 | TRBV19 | TGTGCCAGTAGTGCGGGACAGGGCAACTACGAGCAGTACTTC | CASSAGQGNYEQYF
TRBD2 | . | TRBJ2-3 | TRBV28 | TGTGCCAGCAGTTTAGTTTATAGGACTAGCGGCACAGATACGCAGTATTTT | CASSLVYRTSGTDTQYF
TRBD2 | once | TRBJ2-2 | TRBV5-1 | TGCGCCAGCAGCAAAAGACTAGCGGGAGACTACACCGGGGAGCTGTTTTTT | CASSKRLAGDYTGELFF
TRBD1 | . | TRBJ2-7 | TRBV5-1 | TGCGCCAGCAGCTTCACGGGACAGGGTCGGGACGAGCAGTACTTC | CASSFTGQGRDEQYF
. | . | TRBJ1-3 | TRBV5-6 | TGTGCCAGCAGCTTGGACGGATCTGGAAACACCATATATTTT | CASSLDGSGNTIYF
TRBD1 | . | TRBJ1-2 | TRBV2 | TGTGCCAGCAGGGGGGATTTAAGAACAGGGGAATATGGCTACACCTTC | CASRGDLRTGEYGYTF
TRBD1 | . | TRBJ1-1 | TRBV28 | TGTGCCAGCAGTTTGACAGGGGGCTATTCGCTGATGAACACTGAAGCTTTCTTT | CASSLTGGYSLMNTEAFF
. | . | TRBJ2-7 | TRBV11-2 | TGTGCCAGCAGCTACGTCGGGGAGCAGTACTTC | CASSYVGEQYF
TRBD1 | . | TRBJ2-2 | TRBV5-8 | TGTGCCAGGCCTCCGGGACAGGGTCCAGACGCGAACACCGGGGAGCTGTTTTTT | CARPPGQGPDANTGELFF
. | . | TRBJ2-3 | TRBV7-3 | TGTGCCAGCAGCTTCCAAGGGGATACGCAGTATTTT | CASSFQGDTQYF
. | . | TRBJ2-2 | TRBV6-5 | . | CASRTFGAAGELFF
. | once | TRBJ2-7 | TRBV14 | TGTGCCAGCAGCCAAGGGCTAAACTCCTACGAGCAGTACTTC | CASSQGLNSYEQYF
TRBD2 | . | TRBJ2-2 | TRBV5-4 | TGTGCCAGCAGCTTTCGACTAGCGGGAGCGTCAGGGGAGCTGTTTTTT | CASSFRLAGASGELFF
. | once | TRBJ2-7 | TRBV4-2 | TGTGCCAGCAGCCAAGGTTCAAACAACGAACCTTATGGACTCTACGAGCAGTACTTC | CASSQGSNNEPYGLYEQYF
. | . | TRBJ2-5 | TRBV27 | TGTGCCAGCAACCCCGCCACGGAGACCCAGTACTTC | CASNPATETQYF
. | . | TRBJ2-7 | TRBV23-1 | TGCGCCAGCAGTCAATGTTGTAGGGGGTTTAGTTACGAGCAGTACTTC | CASSQCCRGFSYEQYF
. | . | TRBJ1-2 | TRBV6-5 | TGTGCCAGCAGGCGGCAGGGTCACTATGGCTACACCTTC | CASRRQGHYGYTF
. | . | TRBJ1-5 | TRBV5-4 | TGTGCCAGCAGCCTGGGACTCAATCAGCCCCAGCATTTT | CASSLGLNQPQHF
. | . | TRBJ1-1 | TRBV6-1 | TGTGCCAGCAGTGAACACAGGGTCGGTGAAGCTTTCTTT | CASSEHRVGEAFF
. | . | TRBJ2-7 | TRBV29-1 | TGCAGCGTTGAAGATGGTTCAGGGACCTACGAGCAGTACTTC | CSVEDGSGTYEQYF